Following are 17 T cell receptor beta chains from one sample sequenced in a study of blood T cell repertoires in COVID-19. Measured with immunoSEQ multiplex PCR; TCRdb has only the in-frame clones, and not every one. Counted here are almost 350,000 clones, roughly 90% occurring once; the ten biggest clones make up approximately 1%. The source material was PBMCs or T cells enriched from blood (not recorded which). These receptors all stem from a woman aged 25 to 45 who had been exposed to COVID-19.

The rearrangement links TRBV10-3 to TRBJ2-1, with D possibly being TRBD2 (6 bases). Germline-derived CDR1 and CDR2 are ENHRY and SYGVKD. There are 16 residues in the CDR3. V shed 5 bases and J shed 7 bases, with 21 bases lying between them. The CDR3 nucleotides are TGTGCCATCAGTTTTGGTGTGGGAGTGGGAGGAAATGAGCAGTTCTTC. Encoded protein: CAISFGVGVGGNEQFF.

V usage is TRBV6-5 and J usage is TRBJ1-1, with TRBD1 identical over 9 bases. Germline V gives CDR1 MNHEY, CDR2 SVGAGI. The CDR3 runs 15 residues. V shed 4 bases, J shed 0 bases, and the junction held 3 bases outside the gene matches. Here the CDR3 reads CASSLTGGMNTEAFF. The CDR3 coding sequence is TGTGCCAGCAGTTTAACAGGGGGCATGAACACTGAAGCTTTCTTT.

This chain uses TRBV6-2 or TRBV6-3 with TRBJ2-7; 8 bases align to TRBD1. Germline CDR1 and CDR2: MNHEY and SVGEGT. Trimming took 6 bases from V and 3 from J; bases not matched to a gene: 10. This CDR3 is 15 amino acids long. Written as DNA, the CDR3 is TGTGCCAGCAGCTTCCGACAGGGGAGAGGCTACGAGCAGTACTTC. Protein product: CASSFRQGRGYEQYF.

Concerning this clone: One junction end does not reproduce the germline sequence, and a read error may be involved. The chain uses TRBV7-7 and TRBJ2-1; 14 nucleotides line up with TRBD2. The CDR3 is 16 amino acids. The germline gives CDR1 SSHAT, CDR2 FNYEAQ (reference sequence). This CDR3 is CASSRGLAGGMDEQFF. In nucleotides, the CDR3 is TGTGCTAGCAGCAGAGGACTAGCGGGAGGCATGGATGAGCAGTTCTTC.

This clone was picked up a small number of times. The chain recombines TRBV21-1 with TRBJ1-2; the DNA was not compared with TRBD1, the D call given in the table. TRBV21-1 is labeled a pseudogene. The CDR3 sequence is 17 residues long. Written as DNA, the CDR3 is TGTGCCAGCAGCAAAGCGCGGGACAGGGGGAACAACTATGGCTACACCTTC. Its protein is CASSKARDRGNNYGYTF.

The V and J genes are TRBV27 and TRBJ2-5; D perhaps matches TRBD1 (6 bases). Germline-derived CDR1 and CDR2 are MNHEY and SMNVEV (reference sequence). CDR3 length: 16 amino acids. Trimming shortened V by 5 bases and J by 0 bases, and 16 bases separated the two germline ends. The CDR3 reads CASSRILTGNQETQYF. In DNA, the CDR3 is TGTGCCAGCAGTAGAATCCTTACAGGGAACCAAGAGACCCAGTACTTC.

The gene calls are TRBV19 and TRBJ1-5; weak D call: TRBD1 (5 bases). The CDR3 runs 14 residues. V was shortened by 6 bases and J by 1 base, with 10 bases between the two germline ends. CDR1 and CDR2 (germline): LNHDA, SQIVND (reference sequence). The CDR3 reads CASRWQGSNQPQHF. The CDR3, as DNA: TGTGCCAGTAGATGGCAGGGCAGCAATCAGCCCCAGCATTTT.

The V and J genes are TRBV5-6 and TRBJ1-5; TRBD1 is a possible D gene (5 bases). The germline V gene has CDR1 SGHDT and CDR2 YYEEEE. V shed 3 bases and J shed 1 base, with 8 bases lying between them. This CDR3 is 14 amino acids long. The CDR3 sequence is CASSSGLSNQPQHF. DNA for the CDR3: TGTGCCAGCAGCTCGGGACTAAGCAATCAGCCCCAGCATTTT. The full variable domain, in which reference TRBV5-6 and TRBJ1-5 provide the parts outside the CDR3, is DAGVTQSPTHLIKTRGQQVTLRCSPKSGHDTVSWYQQALGQGPQFIFQYYEEEERQRGNFPDRFSGHQFPNYSSELNVNALLLGDSALYLCASSSGLSNQPQHFGDGTRLSIL.

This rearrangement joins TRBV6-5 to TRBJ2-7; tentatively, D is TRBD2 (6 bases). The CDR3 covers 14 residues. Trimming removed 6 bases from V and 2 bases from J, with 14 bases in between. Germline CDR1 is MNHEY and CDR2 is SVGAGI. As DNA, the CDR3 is TGTGCCAGCAGCGCGCAGGAGGGCCCCTACGAGCAGTACTTC. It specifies CASSAQEGPYEQYF.

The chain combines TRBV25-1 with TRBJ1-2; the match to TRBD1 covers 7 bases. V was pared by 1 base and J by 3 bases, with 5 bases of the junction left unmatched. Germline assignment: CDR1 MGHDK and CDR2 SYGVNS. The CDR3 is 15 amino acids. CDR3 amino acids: CASSEWGQGDYGYTF. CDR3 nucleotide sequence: TGTGCCAGCAGTGAATGGGGCCAGGGGGACTATGGCTACACCTTC.

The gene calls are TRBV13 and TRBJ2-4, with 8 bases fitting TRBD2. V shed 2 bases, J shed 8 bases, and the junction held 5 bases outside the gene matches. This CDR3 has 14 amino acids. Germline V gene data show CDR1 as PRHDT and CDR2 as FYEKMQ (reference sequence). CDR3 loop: CASSLSGGVDIQYF. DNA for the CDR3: TGTGCCAGCAGCTTATCCGGGGGGGTGGACATTCAGTACTTC.

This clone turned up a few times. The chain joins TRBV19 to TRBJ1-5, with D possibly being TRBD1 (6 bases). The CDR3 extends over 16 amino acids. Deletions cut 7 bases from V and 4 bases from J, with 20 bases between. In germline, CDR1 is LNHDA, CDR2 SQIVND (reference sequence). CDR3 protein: CASTLRGGNTNQPQHF. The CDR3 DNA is TGTGCCAGTACCCTCAGGGGAGGGAACACAAATCAGCCCCAGCATTTT.

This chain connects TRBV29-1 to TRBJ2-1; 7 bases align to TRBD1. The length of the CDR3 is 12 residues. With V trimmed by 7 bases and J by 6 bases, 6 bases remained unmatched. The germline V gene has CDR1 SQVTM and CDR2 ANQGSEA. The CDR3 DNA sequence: TGCAGCGCCGTAGACAGGGCCAATGAGCAGTTCTTC. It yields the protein CSAVDRANEQFF.

CDR3 bases: TGTGCCAGCAGCCCGGGACTAGCGATCACCTACGAGCAGTACTTC. This gives the protein CASSPGLAITYEQYF. The gene calls are TRBV14 and TRBJ2-7; TRBD2 matches 10 bases. The J segment lost 2 bases and the V segment lost 4 bases, leaving 5 bases of the junction unmatched. CDR3 length: 15 residues. Per the germline V gene, CDR1 is SGHDN and CDR2 is FVKESK. The complete variable domain, with remaining parts taken from reference TRBV14 and TRBJ2-7, reads EAGVTQFPSHSVIEKGQTVTLRCDPISGHDNLYWYRRVMGKEIKFLLHFVKESKQDESGMPNNRFLAERTGGTYSTLKVQPAELEDSGVYFCASSPGLAITYEQYFGPGTRLTVT.

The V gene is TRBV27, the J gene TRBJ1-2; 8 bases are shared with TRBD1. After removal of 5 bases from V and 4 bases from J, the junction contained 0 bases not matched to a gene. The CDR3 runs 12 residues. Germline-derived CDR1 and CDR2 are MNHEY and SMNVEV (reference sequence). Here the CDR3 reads CASSTGGYGYTF. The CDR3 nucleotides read TGTGCCAGCAGTACAGGGGGCTATGGCTACACCTTC.

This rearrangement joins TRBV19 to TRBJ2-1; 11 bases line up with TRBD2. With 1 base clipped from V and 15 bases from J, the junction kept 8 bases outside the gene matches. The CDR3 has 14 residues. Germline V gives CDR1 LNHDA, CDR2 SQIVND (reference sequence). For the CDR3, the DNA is TGTGCCAGTAGTATAGTAGTAGCGGGAGGGCAGCTGTTCTTC. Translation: CASSIVVAGGQLFF. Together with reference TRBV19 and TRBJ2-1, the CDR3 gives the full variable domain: DGGITQSPKYLFRKEGQNVTLSCEQNLNHDAMYWYRQDPGQGLRLIYYSQIVNDFQKGDIAEGYSVSREKKESFPLTVTSAQKNPTAFYLCASSIVVAGGQLFFGPGTRLTVL.

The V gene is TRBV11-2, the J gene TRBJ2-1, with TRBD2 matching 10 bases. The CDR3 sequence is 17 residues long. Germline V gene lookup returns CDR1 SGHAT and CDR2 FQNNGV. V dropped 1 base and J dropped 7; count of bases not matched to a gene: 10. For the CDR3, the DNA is TGTGCCAGCAGCTTAGTGTTAGCGGGAGGTATTAGGAATGAGCAGTTCTTC. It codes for CASSLVLAGGIRNEQFF.